What follows are 21 T cell receptor beta chains derived from one specimen sequenced in a study of T cell responses to AZD1222 COVID-19 vaccine. Profiling relied on immunoSEQ multiplex PCR, and the TCRdb table lists in-frame clones only, not all of them. Of some 150,000 clones listed, roughly 91% were seen once; the top ten hold around 1.9%. The sample consisted of peripheral blood, taken on day 0 of AZD1222 vaccination. These receptors all come from an adult in good health.

This sequence joins TRBV30 and TRBJ2-7; no clear D gene. V lost 0 bases to trimming and J lost 3 bases, with 6 bases between them. This CDR3 is 12 amino acids long. CDR1 and CDR2 from the germline V gene are GTSNPN and SVGIG (reference sequence). The CDR3 here is CAWSVTFYEQYF. The CDR3 DNA reads as TGTGCCTGGAGTGTAACTTTCTACGAGCAGTACTTC.

The genes are TRBV2 and TRBJ1-4; D is undetermined. From germline, CDR1 is SNHLY and CDR2 FYNNEI. The CDR3 runs to 12 residues. V lost 8 bases and J 5 bases, leaving 9 bases between the germline ends. The CDR3 spells CASLRVNEKLFF. Here the CDR3 DNA reads TGTGCCAGCTTGAGGGTAAATGAAAAACTGTTTTTT.

This chain joins TRBV19 and TRBJ1-5; the match to TRBD1 covers 8 bases. V lost 4 bases and J lost 7; bases outside the gene matches: 6. This CDR3 spans 14 amino acids. In germline, CDR1 is LNHDA, CDR2 SQIVND (reference sequence). This CDR3 is CASSRTGREQPQHF. The CDR3 nucleotides are TGTGCCAGTAGTAGGACAGGGCGGGAGCAGCCCCAGCATTTT.

V and J are TRBV10-3 and TRBJ1-1, with unresolved D. The germline V gene encodes CDR1 ENHRY and CDR2 SYGVKD. V shed 6 bases and J shed 4 bases, with 9 bases lying between them. This CDR3 comprises 12 residues. CDR3 region: CAISRSGTEAFF. The DNA of the CDR3 is TGTGCCATCAGCAGGTCGGGCACTGAAGCTTTCTTT.

This clone was seen a few times. This rearrangement joins TRBV28 to TRBJ2-7; perhaps TRBD2 as D (5 bases). Per germline, CDR1 MDHEN and CDR2 SYDVKM. Trimming took 6 bases from V and 0 from J, leaving 15 bases between them. The CDR3 consists of 15 residues. The CDR3 region is CASSPHSSGSYEQYF. CDR3 sequence (DNA): TGTGCCAGCAGCCCGCACAGCAGCGGCTCCTACGAGCAGTACTTC. Looking up the rest from reference TRBV28 and TRBJ2-7 gives the full variable domain: DVKVTQSSRYLVKRTGEKVFLECVQDMDHENMFWYRQDPGLGLRLIYFSYDVKMKEKGDIPEGYSVSREKKERFSLILESASTNQTSMYLCASSPHSSGSYEQYFGPGTRLTVT.

The chain has TRBV6-5 and TRBJ2-2, with D uncertain. CDR3 length: 15 amino acids. Germline loops: CDR1 MNHEY, CDR2 SVGAGI. Trimming pared 5 bases from V and 7 bases from J, leaving 17 bases between. CDR3 protein: CASSQPGRFNGELFF. DNA for the CDR3: TGTGCCAGCAGTCAACCGGGCCGCTTTAACGGGGAGCTGTTTTTT.

The chain carries TRBV4-1 and TRBJ2-1, with TRBD2 identical over 13 bases. This CDR3 comprises 16 residues. Germline lookup yields CDR1 MGHRA and CDR2 YSYEKL. Germline trimming cut 4 bases from V and 7 bases from J; bases unmatched to any gene: 7. The CDR3 protein is CASSRTGLAGANEQFF. The CDR3 region has the DNA TGCGCCAGCAGCCGGACCGGACTAGCGGGAGCTAATGAGCAGTTCTTC.

V and J are TRBV19 and TRBJ2-5; no clear D. The germline gives CDR1 LNHDA, CDR2 SQIVND (reference sequence). The CDR3 sequence is 13 residues long. V lost 3 bases to trimming and J lost 1 base, with 6 bases between them. The CDR3 bases are TGTGCCAGTAGTATTAATCTCCAAGAGACCCAGTACTTC. It is translated as CASSINLQETQYF.

This clone showed up just once. This chain joins TRBV6-5 and TRBJ2-1, with 7 bases matching TRBD1. Germline V CDR1 and CDR2: MNHEY, SVGAGI. After removal of 7 bases from V and 7 bases from J, the junction contained 13 bases not matched to a gene. CDR3 length equals 15 residues. The CDR3 spells CASNRDSRKTNEQFF. In DNA, the CDR3 is TGTGCCAGCAACCGGGACAGCCGAAAAACAAATGAGCAGTTCTTC.

This clone was counted once. V gene TRBV3-1 (or the pseudogene TRBV3-2) combines with J gene TRBJ2-7; 12 bases agree with TRBD2. The CDR3 covers 16 residues. Germline V CDR1 and CDR2: LGHDT, YNNKEL (reference sequence). Trimming removed 5 bases from V and 0 bases from J; junction bases left unmatched: 5. The CDR3 DNA sequence: TGTGCCAGCAGCGGAGGGACTAGCGGGTTCTCCTACGAGCAGTACTTC. Amino acids: CASSGGTSGFSYEQYF.

The chain has TRBV29-1 and TRBJ2-1; D not certain. Trimming took 0 bases from V and 0 from J, leaving 6 bases between them. The CDR3 runs 14 residues. CDR1 and CDR2 from the germline V gene are SQVTM and ANQGSEA. As DNA, the CDR3 is TGCAGCGTTGAAGAACACAGCTCCTACAATGAGCAGTTCTTC. This translates into CSVEEHSSYNEQFF.

In its sample, this clone was seen a few times. This chain joins TRBV18 and TRBJ1-5; no clear D. The germline CDR1 and CDR2 sequences are KGHSH and LQKENI. The V end was cut by 2 bases, the J end by 4 bases, with 6 bases between. CDR3 length: 13 residues. The CDR3 DNA is TGTGCCAGCTCACCAGCCGAGAATCAGCCCCAGCATTTT. This sequence encodes CASSPAENQPQHF.

The chain is built from TRBV16 and TRBJ2-7; 7 bases agree with TRBD1. CDR1 is KGHSY, CDR2 FQNENV, per germline. CDR3 size: 15 residues. The ends lost 1 base at V and 5 bases at J; junction bases unmatched: 8. The CDR3 DNA reads TGTGCCAGCAGCCAATTCCAACAGGGGATGGACGAGCAGTACTTC. Translation: CASSQFQQGMDEQYF. Full variable domain (remainder filled in from reference TRBV16 and TRBJ2-7): GEEVAQTPKHLVRGEGQKAKLYCAPIKGHSYVFWYQQVLKNEFKFLISFQNENVFDETGMPKERFSAKCLPNSPCSLEIQATKLEDSAVYFCASSQFQQGMDEQYFGPGTRLTVT.

The rearrangement joins TRBV18 to TRBJ1-5; 7 nucleotides match TRBD1. CDR1 is KGHSH, CDR2 LQKENI, per germline. The V gene end was trimmed by 3 bases and the J gene end by 3 bases; junction bases not matched to a gene: 8. This CDR3 is built from 16 residues. The CDR3 sequence: CASSPQGQSNNQPQHF. In nucleotides, the CDR3 is TGTGCCAGCTCACCCCAGGGACAGTCGAACAATCAGCCCCAGCATTTT.

The CDR3: CASSWTGGRGYTF. The CDR3 coding sequence is TGTGCCAGCAGCTGGACAGGGGGCAGGGGCTACACCTTC. V and J are TRBV5-4 and TRBJ1-2; TRBD1 matches 11 bases. This CDR3 region has 13 residues. CDR1 SGHNT and CDR2 YYREEE come from the germline V gene (reference sequence). V gave up 3 bases and J gave up 8 bases; unmatched junction bases: 3.

The chain links TRBV6-5 to TRBJ1-1; 7 nucleotides match TRBD1. Germline loops: CDR1 MNHEY, CDR2 SVGAGI. Unmatched junction bases numbered 7, after V lost 5 bases and J lost 4 bases. The CDR3 runs 14 residues. The CDR3 DNA sequence: TGTGCCAGCAGTAGACAGGGTGCGGGCACTGAAGCTTTCTTT. Protein: CASSRQGAGTEAFF.

The V call is TRBV10-2, the J call TRBJ2-1; no reliable D call. Trimming removed 4 bases at V and 8 bases at J, with 9 bases between. The CDR3 length is 12 residues. CDR1 is WSHSY and CDR2 is SAAADI in the germline V gene. Here the CDR3 DNA reads TGCGCCAGCAGTGGCCCAAGCTATGAGCAGTTCTTC. Translating it yields CASSGPSYEQFF.

This sequence joins TRBV20-1 and TRBJ2-3; perhaps D is TRBD1 or TRBD2 (5 bases each). Germline values: CDR1 DFQATT, CDR2 SNEGSKA (reference sequence). Deletions cut 3 bases from V and 2 bases from J, with 18 bases between. The CDR3 extends over 16 amino acids. Here the CDR3 DNA reads TGCAGTGCTAGTAGGCGGGCCCGAGGGGCCACAGATACGCAGTATTTT. Its translation: CSASRRARGATDTQYF.

This clone was detected only once. CDR3 nucleotide sequence: TGTGCCAGCAGCCCCCTGACTAGCGGGAGATCGAATGAGCAGTTCTTC. Encoded protein: CASSPLTSGRSNEQFF. The chain is built from TRBV7-8 and TRBJ2-1; 12 bases are shared with TRBD2. Germline V gene lookup returns CDR1 SGHVS and CDR2 FQNEAQ. The CDR3 consists of 16 residues. After removal of 5 bases from V and 7 bases from J, the junction contained 9 bases not matched to a gene.

V usage is TRBV12-3 or TRBV12-4 and J usage is TRBJ1-6; TRBD1 might be the D (5 bases). CDR3 length: 13 amino acids. V was pared by 7 bases and J by 14 bases, with 18 bases between. This chain's CDR3 is CASTRGTGFTLHF. CDR3 nucleotides: TGTGCCAGCACACGGGGCACAGGCTTCACCCTCCACTTT.

V and J are TRBV2 and TRBJ2-2; D gene uncertain. V lost 4 bases, J lost 4 bases, and 7 bases lay in between. The CDR3 runs to 13 residues. Germline-derived CDR1 and CDR2 are SNHLY and FYNNEI. The CDR3 sequence: CASSGSGTGELFF. The CDR3 DNA reads TGTGCCAGCAGTGGTAGTGGCACCGGGGAGCTGTTTTTT.